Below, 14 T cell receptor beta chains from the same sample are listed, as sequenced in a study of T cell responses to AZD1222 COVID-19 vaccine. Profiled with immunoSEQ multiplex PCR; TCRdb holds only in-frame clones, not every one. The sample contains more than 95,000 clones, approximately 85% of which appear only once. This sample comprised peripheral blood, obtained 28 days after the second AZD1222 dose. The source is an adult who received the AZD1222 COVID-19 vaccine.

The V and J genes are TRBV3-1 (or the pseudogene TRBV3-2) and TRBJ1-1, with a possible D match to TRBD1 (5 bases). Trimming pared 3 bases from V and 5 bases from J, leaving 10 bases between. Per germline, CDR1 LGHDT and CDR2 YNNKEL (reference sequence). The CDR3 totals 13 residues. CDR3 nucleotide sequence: TGTGCCAGCAGCCACCCGAAGGGGACTGAAGCTTTCTTT. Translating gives CASSHPKGTEAFF.

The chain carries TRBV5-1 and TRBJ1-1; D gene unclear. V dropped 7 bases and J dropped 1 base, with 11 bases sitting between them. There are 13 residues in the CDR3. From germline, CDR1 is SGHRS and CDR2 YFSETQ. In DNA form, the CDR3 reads TGCGCCAGCTACGCGGACCAGAACACTGAAGCTTTCTTT. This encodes CASYADQNTEAFF.

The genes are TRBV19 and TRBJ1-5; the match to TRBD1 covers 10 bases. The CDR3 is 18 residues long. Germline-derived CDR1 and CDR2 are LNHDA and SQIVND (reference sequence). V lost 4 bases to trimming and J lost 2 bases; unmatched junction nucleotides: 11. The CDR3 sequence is CASSTERTGGGGNQPQHF. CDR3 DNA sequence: TGTGCCAGTAGTACCGAACGGACAGGGGGTGGAGGCAATCAGCCCCAGCATTTT.

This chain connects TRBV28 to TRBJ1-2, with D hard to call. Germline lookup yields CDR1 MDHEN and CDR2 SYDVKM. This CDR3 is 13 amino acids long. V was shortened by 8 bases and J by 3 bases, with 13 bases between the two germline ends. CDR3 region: CASREVADYGYTF. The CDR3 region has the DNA TGTGCCAGCCGGGAAGTGGCGGACTATGGCTACACCTTC.

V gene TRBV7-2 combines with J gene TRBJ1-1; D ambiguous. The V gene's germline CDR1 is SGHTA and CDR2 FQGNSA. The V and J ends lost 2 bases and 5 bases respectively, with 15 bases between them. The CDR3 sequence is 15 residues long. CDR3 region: CASSLWVAMGTEAFF. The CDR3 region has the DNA TGTGCCAGCAGCTTATGGGTCGCAATGGGGACTGAAGCTTTCTTT.

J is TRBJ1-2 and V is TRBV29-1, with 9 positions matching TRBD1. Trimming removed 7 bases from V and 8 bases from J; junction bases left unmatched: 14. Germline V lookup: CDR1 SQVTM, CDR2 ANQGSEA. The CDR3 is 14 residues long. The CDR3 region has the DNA TGCAGCGCAGCCCCACCCGGGACAGGGCAAGGCTACACCTTC. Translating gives CSAAPPGTGQGYTF.

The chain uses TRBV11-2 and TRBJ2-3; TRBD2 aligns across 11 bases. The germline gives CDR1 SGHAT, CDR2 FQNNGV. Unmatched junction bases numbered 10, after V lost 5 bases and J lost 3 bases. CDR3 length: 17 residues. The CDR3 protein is CASSSARSGGGTDTQYF. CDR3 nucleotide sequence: TGTGCCAGCAGCAGCGCCCGTAGCGGGGGGGGGACAGATACGCAGTATTTT.

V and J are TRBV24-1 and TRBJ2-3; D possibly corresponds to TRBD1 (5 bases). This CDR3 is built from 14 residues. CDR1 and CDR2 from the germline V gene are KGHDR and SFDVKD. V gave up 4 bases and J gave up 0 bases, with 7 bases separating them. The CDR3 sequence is CATSEQASTDTQYF. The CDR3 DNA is TGTGCCACCAGTGAACAGGCGAGCACAGATACGCAGTATTTT.

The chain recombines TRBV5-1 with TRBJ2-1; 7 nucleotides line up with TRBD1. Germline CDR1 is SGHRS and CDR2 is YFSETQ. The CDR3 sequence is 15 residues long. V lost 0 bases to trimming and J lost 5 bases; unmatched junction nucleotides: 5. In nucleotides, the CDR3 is TGCGCCAGCAGCTTGGCGGGACAGAAAAACAATGAGCAGTTCTTC. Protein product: CASSLAGQKNNEQFF.

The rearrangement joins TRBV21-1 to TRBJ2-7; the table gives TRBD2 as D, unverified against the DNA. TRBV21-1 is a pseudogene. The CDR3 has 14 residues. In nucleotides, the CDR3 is TGTGCCAGCAGCAAAAGGGACTTCGGCTACGAGCAGTACTTC. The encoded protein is CASSKRDFGYEQYF.

The CDR3 sequence is CSASSTYNSPLHF. CDR3 bases: TGCAGTGCTAGTAGCACCTATAATTCACCCCTCCACTTT. The chain uses TRBV20-1 and TRBJ1-6; D is unresolved. Trimming took off 3 bases at V and 2 bases at J, with 5 bases between the two ends. The CDR3 loop spans 13 amino acids. Germline V gene lookup returns CDR1 DFQATT and CDR2 SNEGSKA (reference sequence).

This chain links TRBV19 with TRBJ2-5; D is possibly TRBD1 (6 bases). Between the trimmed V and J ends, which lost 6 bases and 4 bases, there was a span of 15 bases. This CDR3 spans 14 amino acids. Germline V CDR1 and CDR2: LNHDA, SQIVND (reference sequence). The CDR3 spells CASSQGQPGETQYF. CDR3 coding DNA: TGTGCCAGTAGCCAAGGACAGCCGGGAGAGACCCAGTACTTC.

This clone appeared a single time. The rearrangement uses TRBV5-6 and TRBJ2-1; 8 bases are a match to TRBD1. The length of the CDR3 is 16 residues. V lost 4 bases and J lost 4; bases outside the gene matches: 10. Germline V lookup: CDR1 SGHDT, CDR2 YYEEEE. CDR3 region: CASSQTGANLYNEQFF. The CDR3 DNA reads TGTGCCAGCAGCCAGACAGGGGCCAACCTATACAATGAGCAGTTCTTC.

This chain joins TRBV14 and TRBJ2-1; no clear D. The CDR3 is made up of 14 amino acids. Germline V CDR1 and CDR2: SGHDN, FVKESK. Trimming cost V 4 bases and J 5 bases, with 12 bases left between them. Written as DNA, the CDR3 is TGTGCCAGCAGCCCCTACCGCAGGAACAATGAGCAGTTCTTC. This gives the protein CASSPYRRNNEQFF.